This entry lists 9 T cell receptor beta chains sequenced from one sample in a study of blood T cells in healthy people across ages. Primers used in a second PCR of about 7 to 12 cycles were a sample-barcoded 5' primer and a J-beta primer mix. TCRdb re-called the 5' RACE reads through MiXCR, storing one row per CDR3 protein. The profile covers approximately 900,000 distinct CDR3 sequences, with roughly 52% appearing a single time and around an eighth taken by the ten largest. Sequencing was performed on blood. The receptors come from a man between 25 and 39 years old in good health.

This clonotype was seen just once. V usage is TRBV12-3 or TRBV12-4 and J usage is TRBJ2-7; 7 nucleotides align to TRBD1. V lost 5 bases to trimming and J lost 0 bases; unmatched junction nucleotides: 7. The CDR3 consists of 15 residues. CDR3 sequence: CASSGADRVSYEQYF. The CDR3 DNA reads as TGTGCCAGCAGTGGGGCAGACAGGGTCTCCTACGAGCAGTACTTC.

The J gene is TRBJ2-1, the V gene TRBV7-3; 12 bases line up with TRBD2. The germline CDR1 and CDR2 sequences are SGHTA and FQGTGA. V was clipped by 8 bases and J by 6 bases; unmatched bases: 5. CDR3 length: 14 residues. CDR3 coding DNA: TGTGCCAGCGAACTAGCGGGGGGAACCAATGAGCAGTTCTTC. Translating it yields CASELAGGTNEQFF.

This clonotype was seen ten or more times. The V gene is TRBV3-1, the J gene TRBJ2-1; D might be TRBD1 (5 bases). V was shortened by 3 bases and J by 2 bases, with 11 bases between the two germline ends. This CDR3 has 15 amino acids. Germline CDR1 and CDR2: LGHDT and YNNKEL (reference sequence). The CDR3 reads CASSQDQGTYNEQFF. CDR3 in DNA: TGTGCCAGCAGCCAGGACCAGGGAACCTACAATGAGCAGTTCTTC.

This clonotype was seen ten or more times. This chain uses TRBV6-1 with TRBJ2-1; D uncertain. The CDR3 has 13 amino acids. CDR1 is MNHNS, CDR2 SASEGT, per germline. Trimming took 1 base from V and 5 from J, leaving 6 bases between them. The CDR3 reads CASSEVGNNEQFF. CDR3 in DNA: TGTGCCAGCAGTGAAGTGGGTAACAATGAGCAGTTCTTC.

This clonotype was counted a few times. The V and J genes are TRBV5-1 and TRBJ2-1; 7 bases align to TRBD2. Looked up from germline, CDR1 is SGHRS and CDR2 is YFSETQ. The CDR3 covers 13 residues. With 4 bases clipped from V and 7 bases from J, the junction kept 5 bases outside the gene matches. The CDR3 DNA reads TGCGCCAGCAGCCCTGGGGGGGTGAATGAGCAGTTCTTC. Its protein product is CASSPGGVNEQFF.

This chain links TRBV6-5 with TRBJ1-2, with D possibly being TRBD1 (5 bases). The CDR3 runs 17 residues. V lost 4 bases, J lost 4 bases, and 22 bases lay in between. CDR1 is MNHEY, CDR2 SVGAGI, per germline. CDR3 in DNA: TGTGCCAGCAGTTTCGGTTTAGGGGACGCCAGCTCCTATGGCTACACCTTC. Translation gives CASSFGLGDASSYGYTF.

CDR3 sequence (DNA): TGTGCCAGCTTGCCCGGGACCTTGGGCACAGATACGCAGTATTTT. This encodes CASLPGTLGTDTQYF. The chain carries TRBV6-1 and TRBJ2-3; the D call may be TRBD1 or TRBD2 (5 bases each). Per germline, CDR1 MNHNS and CDR2 SASEGT. This CDR3 comprises 15 residues. The V end was cut by 8 bases, the J end by 1 base, with 16 bases between.

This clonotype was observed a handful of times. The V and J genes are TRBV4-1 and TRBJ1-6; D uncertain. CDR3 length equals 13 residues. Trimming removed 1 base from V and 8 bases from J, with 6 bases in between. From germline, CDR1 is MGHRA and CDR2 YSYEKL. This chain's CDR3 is CASSQAEDSPLHF. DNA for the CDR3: TGCGCCAGCAGCCAAGCCGAGGATTCACCCCTCCACTTT.

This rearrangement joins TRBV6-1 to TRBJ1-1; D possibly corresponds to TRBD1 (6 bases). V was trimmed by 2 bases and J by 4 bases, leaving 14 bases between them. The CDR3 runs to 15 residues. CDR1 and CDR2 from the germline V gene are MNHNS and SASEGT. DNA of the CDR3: TGTGCCAGCAGTGAATGGGGGGGGCTCGGCACTGAAGCTTTCTTT. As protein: CASSEWGGLGTEAFF.